Listed below are T cell receptor beta chains from one sample, sequenced in a study of monozygotic twins with inflammatory bowel disease. TCRdb reprocessed the 5' RACE reads; each CDR3 protein has one entry and no DNA is given. This table holds 170,000 or so distinct CDR3 sequences. Sequenced: blood. The receptors were sampled from a human donor with ulcerative colitis or Crohn's disease, or a healthy co-twin of an affected twin (not recorded which). The CDR3 runs from the conserved cysteine through the conserved F or W.

V gene: TRBV7-2; J gene: TRBJ1-5; CDR3 protein: CASSFRHVSNQPQHF
V gene: TRBV19; J gene: TRBJ2-1; CDR3 protein: CASSIDSGSYNEQFF
V gene: TRBV5-6; J gene: TRBJ1-5; CDR3 protein: CASSRLDSLNQPQHF
V gene: TRBV5-1; J gene: TRBJ2-3; CDR3 protein: CASSLGGLAGVSTDTQYF
V gene: TRBV20-1; J gene: TRBJ1-4; CDR3 protein: CSARDSAFGTGGRGNEKLFF
V gene: TRBV4-1; J gene: TRBJ2-6; CDR3 protein: CASSQEPGAGANVLTF
V gene: TRBV11-2; J gene: TRBJ2-4; CDR3 protein: CASSNPGLAGTPGDIQYF
V gene: TRBV29-1; J gene: TRBJ1-4; CDR3 protein: CIVEGSKGQLFF
V gene: TRBV28; J gene: TRBJ2-7; CDR3 protein: CASRSGQGHEQYF
V gene: TRBV5-1; J gene: TRBJ2-7; CDR3 protein: CASSHGTPTRDDSYEQYF
V gene: TRBV11-1; J gene: TRBJ2-2; CDR3 protein: CASSLIALFKDGVTGELFF
V gene: TRBV14; J gene: TRBJ2-5; CDR3 protein: CASSQVSSGRLETQYF
V gene: TRBV18; J gene: TRBJ2-1; CDR3 protein: CASSPRAEAPYNEQFF
V gene: TRBV4-1; J gene: TRBJ2-5; CDR3 protein: CASSQEGETQYF
V gene: TRBV5-1; J gene: TRBJ2-3; CDR3 protein: CASRGPGTGGTDTQYF
V gene: TRBV12-3/TRBV12-4; J gene: TRBJ2-3; CDR3 protein: CATQLGGPQYF
V gene: TRBV7-2; J gene: TRBJ1-6; CDR3 protein: CASSLGAGMGSPLHF
V gene: TRBV6-5; J gene: TRBJ1-1; CDR3 protein: CASSLDRARTEAFF
V gene: TRBV20-1; J gene: TRBJ2-1; CDR3 protein: CSARLAGGNEQFF
V gene: TRBV28; J gene: TRBJ2-3; CDR3 protein: CASSIGRLAGADTQYF
V gene: TRBV18; J gene: TRBJ1-1; CDR3 protein: CASSPPGSRKTEAFF
V gene: TRBV28; J gene: TRBJ2-5; CDR3 protein: CASSFLTSGRTETQYF
V gene: TRBV6-1; J gene: TRBJ1-6; CDR3 protein: CASSKTGSSYNSPLHF
V gene: TRBV20-1; J gene: TRBJ2-4; CDR3 protein: CSAFLAGGNIQYF
V gene: TRBV27; J gene: TRBJ2-2; CDR3 protein: CASVSLGQRNTGELFF
V gene: TRBV12-3/TRBV12-4; J gene: TRBJ2-7; CDR3 protein: CASSQGLAGPLLGQYF
V gene: TRBV5-1; J gene: TRBJ2-2; CDR3 protein: CASSLGRATGDLFF
V gene: TRBV20-1; J gene: TRBJ2-7; CDR3 protein: CSARDLASYEQYF
V gene: TRBV7-2; J gene: TRBJ2-1; CDR3 protein: CASSLASGRPGVNEQFF
V gene: TRBV7-9; J gene: TRBJ1-2; CDR3 protein: CASNKDNYGYTF
V gene: TRBV7-3; J gene: TRBJ2-1; CDR3 protein: CASNLGGSGRHEQFF
V gene: TRBV24-1; J gene: TRBJ2-2; CDR3 protein: CATSDLRRGNTGELFF
V gene: TRBV5-1; J gene: TRBJ1-1; CDR3 protein: CASTRQDSGEAFF
V gene: TRBV7-2; J gene: TRBJ1-4; CDR3 protein: CASSYSVGGNEKLFF
V gene: TRBV7-2; J gene: TRBJ2-2; CDR3 protein: CASSSGLATGDLFF
V gene: TRBV5-1; J gene: TRBJ2-6; CDR3 protein: CASSLGSSGANVLTF
V gene: TRBV10-3; J gene: TRBJ2-5; CDR3 protein: CAISAFAGGGQETQYF
V gene: TRBV4-3; J gene: TRBJ1-6; CDR3 protein: CASSSQGGSPLHF
V gene: TRBV27; J gene: TRBJ2-3; CDR3 protein: CASSSLVTDTQYF
V gene: TRBV20-1; J gene: TRBJ2-1; CDR3 protein: CSARSHKKEGRTWDEQFF
V gene: TRBV20-1; J gene: TRBJ2-3; CDR3 protein: CRGSSGFTDTQYF
V gene: TRBV7-2; J gene: TRBJ2-3; CDR3 protein: CASGGHRDTQYF
V gene: TRBV6-2/TRBV6-3; J gene: TRBJ2-1; CDR3 protein: CASRSGLAESSYNEQFF
V gene: TRBV6-2/TRBV6-3; J gene: TRBJ1-5; CDR3 protein: CASSAGTAYNQPQHF
V gene: TRBV5-1; J gene: TRBJ2-1; CDR3 protein: CASSPKPVPQYNEQFF
V gene: TRBV15; J gene: TRBJ2-1; CDR3 protein: CATSREVAAGPNYNEQFF
V gene: TRBV20-1; J gene: TRBJ2-7; CDR3 protein: CSARDFYEQYF
V gene: TRBV5-4; J gene: TRBJ1-4; CDR3 protein: CASSLEEEKLFF
V gene: TRBV5-1; J gene: TRBJ1-2; CDR3 protein: CASSLGENYGYTF
V gene: TRBV12-3/TRBV12-4; J gene: TRBJ2-1; CDR3 protein: CASSSGTEVHNEQFF
V gene: TRBV29-1; J gene: TRBJ2-1; CDR3 protein: CSVEGPSGRAEQFF
V gene: TRBV5-1; J gene: TRBJ1-4; CDR3 protein: CASSLRFATNEKLFF
V gene: TRBV5-4; J gene: TRBJ2-7; CDR3 protein: CASSPKVGQGPYEQYF
V gene: TRBV6-2/TRBV6-3; J gene: TRBJ2-7; CDR3 protein: CASSYSTGPIQYEQYF
V gene: TRBV20-1; J gene: TRBJ1-1; CDR3 protein: CSAPRDVMNTEAFF
V gene: TRBV2; J gene: TRBJ1-2; CDR3 protein: CASSESLLGRGGYTF
V gene: TRBV5-5; J gene: TRBJ1-1; CDR3 protein: CASSPWTGTGEVAFF